This T cell receptor (beta chain) was recorded in a study of blood T cells in healthy people across ages (dated by TCRdb to 2014 to 2015). Notes on the research overall: In model experiments, roughly one uniquely barcoded TCR beta cDNA molecule per two T cells was captured by template switching. Using deep sequencing normalized with unique cDNA molecular identifiers, the study measured how TCR beta repertoire diversity changes with age. The donors were divided into four age groups: young (average around 17 years), middle-aged (roughly 42), aged (about 62) and long-lived (roughly 82). To avoid experimental bias, donors of different ages were randomly spread across the sequencing lanes. Using the same blood draw, the study looked at two additional independent replicas of 1 million unique cDNA reads for two donors, one aged 18 to 30 and the other aged 80 or older. Study-wide findings and limitations: As age increased, observed TCR beta diversity per million T cells dropped in a roughly linear way, and a significant reduction was already evident by age 40. The CMV infection status of donors was not known, potentially confounding age-related changes in expanded clonotypes. The percentage of naive T cells measured by flow cytometry correlated strongly with observed TCR beta diversity. Because profiling used bulk unsorted PBMCs, naive and antigen-experienced compartments could not be compared conclusively. Compared with the aged group, more naive CD4+ T cells, fewer expanded clones and increased TCR diversity were shown by the long-lived group, suggesting age selection. Total diversity estimates from one million sequenced T cells were considered lower bounds and underestimates.

The 40 or so donors, aged roughly 6 to 95 years, were systemically healthy Caucasian individuals from Russia. Each donor gave 8 to 10 milliliters of peripheral blood, drawn into EDTA-treated Vacutainer tubes. PBMCs were isolated by Ficoll-Paque density-gradient centrifugation, with at least 6 million obtained per sample. Trizol reagent was used to extract total RNA from PBMCs, with at least 5.5 micrograms per sample. Naive CD45RAhigh/CD27high T cell percentages were measured by flow cytometry on a PBMC aliquot from every donor. Library preparation employed 5' RACE. For sequencing, an Illumina HiSeq 2500 was employed. A second PCR of about 6 to 11 cycles was run with a J-beta primer mix and a sample-barcoded 5' primer. Each TCR beta cDNA molecule received a unique molecular identifier from a template-switch 5' adaptor carrying 12 random nucleotides. Each sample yielded at least 3 million CDR3-containing paired-end reads. All of the RNA was converted into first-strand cDNA using the Mint cDNA synthesis kit, with a TRBC-specific oligonucleotide serving as the primer. All cDNA was treated with uracil-DNA glycosylase and then went through a first 18-cycle PCR with the universal primers M1SS and BC2_uni_R. Turning to the authors' computational methods: Each sample was normalized by randomly selecting 1 million high-quality reads, each carrying a distinct molecular identifier. Reads with shared molecular identifiers were discarded instead of being binned into consensus sequences. MiTCR, with a Q25 quality threshold and the strictest error-elimination algorithm, was used for CDR3 identification, clonotype clustering and error correction. A nonparametric unseen species model using Euler transformation provided a lower-bound estimate of total TCR beta diversity. TCRdb itself trimmed the public reads at Q25 with fastp, ran MiXCR and retained productive beta chains. Every entry covers one CDR3 protein and lists the most common genes and DNA from its rows. Here the V and J calls rest on TCRdb's processing, not on the authors' analysis. The sample table records under 950,000 distinct CDR3 sequences; roughly 20% of these occur just once. The ten top clones hold approximately 20% of the sample.

About this clonotype itself: Its antigen target is currently unknown. No much larger clone exists at a distance of one base, and base qualities are not known.

The receptor's source is a man between 65 and 85 years old in good health. The sample comprised blood.

The CDR3 sequence is CASSQTGDERELFF. Here is the DNA: TGCGCCAGCAGCCAAACAGGGGACGAAAGGGAACTGTTTTTT. The chain joins TRBV5-1 to TRBJ1-4; 7 nucleotides in the junction match TRBD1. Here V drops 4 bases and J drops 12 bases, and the junction holds 12 bases not matched to any gene. Per the germline V gene, SGHRS is the CDR1 and YFSETQ is the CDR2. The CDR3 spans 14 residues, from the cysteine through the phenylalanine. CDR3 DNA is the only sequence kept; it has 42 bases, read in frame from the first base.